The TCR beta chain under discussion was sequenced for a study of tissue T cells after allogeneic stem cell transplantation. Study results and limitations: Alloreactivity or antigen specificity of tissue TCRs was not determined; some clones might be host cells. Across patients, clones rarely overlapped, yet motif clusters were shared tissue-specifically. Within patients, tissue anatomy strongly shaped TCR repertoire composition. Only a limited share of tissue TCRs appeared in blood or spleen.

Using immunoSEQ multiplex PCR, the repertoire was profiled, and TCRdb retains in-frame clones only, with some absent. This sample has around 51,000 clones, with around 70% found just once. This clone occurred once. Its antigen is as yet unknown. Gene names are the mouse ones. The observed sequence ends 1 residue before the CDR3 terminus, with the missing tail filled in from the germline J gene. Germline assignment: CDR1 NSQYPW and CDR2 LRSPGD (reference sequence). V lost 0 bases and J lost 4; bases outside the gene matches: 3. The CDR3 loop spans 15 amino acids. The TCR was taken from a pool of C57BL/6 mice in good health. The chain recombines TRBV1 with TRBJ2-4; 8 bases map to TRBD2. Sequenced material: sorted cells pooled from one or two spleens. CDR3 bases read: TGCACCTGCAGTGCAGATCTGGGGGGTAAAAACACCTTGTAC. Its translation is CTCSADLGGKNTLY. The entire CDR3 reads CTCSADLGGKNTLYF.